This is a list of T cell receptor beta chains from one sample in a study of blood T cell repertoires in COVID-19. Profiled with immunoSEQ multiplex PCR; TCRdb holds only in-frame clones, not every one. This table has more than 150,000 clones, roughly nine tenths appearing once. The sequencing sample was made of peripheral blood. The receptors stem from a man aged 65-85 years with active or convalescent COVID-19. Each CDR3 is given with its conserved first and last residue. Expanded clones are given a class, and other clones once, few, many or no size at all.

abundance: NA; v_gene: TRBV5-4; j_gene: TRBJ2-5; CDR3aa: CASSLNSGGGQETQYF
abundance: NA; v_gene: TRBV15; j_gene: TRBJ2-3; CDR3aa: CATVVCGTSTDTQYF
abundance: NA; v_gene: TRBV6-5; j_gene: TRBJ2-3; CDR3aa: CASSYIREGPDTQYF
abundance: NA; v_gene: TRBV2; j_gene: TRBJ2-3; CDR3aa: CASASEVSRTDTQYF
abundance: NA; v_gene: TRBV30; j_gene: TRBJ1-6; CDR3aa: CAWSYQRTGSNSPLHF
abundance: NA; v_gene: TRBV5-1; j_gene: TRBJ2-7; CDR3aa: CASRVQGPSYEQYF
abundance: NA; v_gene: TRBV7-8; j_gene: TRBJ2-1; CDR3aa: CASSLDEDSASYNEQFF
abundance: NA; v_gene: TRBV7-2; j_gene: TRBJ2-1; CDR3aa: CASSVGLAGVWDEQFF
abundance: once; v_gene: TRBV28; j_gene: TRBJ2-2; CDR3aa: CASRDRETGELFF
abundance: NA; v_gene: TRBV2; j_gene: TRBJ1-1; CDR3aa: CASSAGGPNTEAFF
abundance: few; v_gene: TRBV12-2; j_gene: TRBJ2-5; CDR3aa: CASRLGWGRGPWKGTQYF
abundance: once; v_gene: TRBV28; j_gene: TRBJ1-5; CDR3aa: CASSSLLGGNQPQHF
abundance: NA; v_gene: TRBV7-9; j_gene: TRBJ2-1; CDR3aa: CASSPSGRAWNEQFF
abundance: NA; v_gene: TRBV6-2/TRBV6-3; j_gene: TRBJ2-1; CDR3aa: CASSRPGQEGLGEQFF
abundance: NA; v_gene: TRBV28; j_gene: TRBJ2-5; CDR3aa: CASSFGTGGRETQYF
abundance: NA; v_gene: TRBV28; j_gene: TRBJ1-2; CDR3aa: CASLHEQGAGYTF
abundance: NA; v_gene: TRBV27; j_gene: TRBJ2-1; CDR3aa: CASSSISGGLRNNEQFF
abundance: NA; v_gene: TRBV6-5; j_gene: TRBJ2-5; CDR3aa: CASRGRGKETQYF
abundance: NA; v_gene: TRBV20-1; j_gene: TRBJ2-1; CDR3aa: CSAFGQSEQFF
abundance: NA; v_gene: TRBV6-5; j_gene: TRBJ1-6; CDR3aa: CASSYSRDSSLSPLHF
abundance: NA; v_gene: TRBV6-2/TRBV6-3; j_gene: TRBJ2-5; CDR3aa: CASSKEGLAGTREGQYF
abundance: NA; v_gene: TRBV27; j_gene: TRBJ1-6; CDR3aa: CASSLAQGFSPLHF
abundance: NA; v_gene: TRBV11-2; j_gene: TRBJ2-3; CDR3aa: CASSLFPGQTSTDTQYF